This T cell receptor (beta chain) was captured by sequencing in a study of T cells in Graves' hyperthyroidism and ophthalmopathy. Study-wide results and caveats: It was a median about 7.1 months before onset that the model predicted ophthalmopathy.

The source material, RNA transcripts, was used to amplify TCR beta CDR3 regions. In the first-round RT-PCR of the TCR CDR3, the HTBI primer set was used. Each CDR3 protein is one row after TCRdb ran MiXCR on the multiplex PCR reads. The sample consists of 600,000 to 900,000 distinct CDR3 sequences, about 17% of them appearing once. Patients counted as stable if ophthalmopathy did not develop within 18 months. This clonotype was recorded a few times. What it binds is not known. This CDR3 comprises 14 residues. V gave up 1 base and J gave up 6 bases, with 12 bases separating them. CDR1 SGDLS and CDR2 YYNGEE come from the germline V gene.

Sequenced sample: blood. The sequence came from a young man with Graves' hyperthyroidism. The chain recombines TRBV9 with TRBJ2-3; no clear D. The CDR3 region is CASSVRAVGDTQYF. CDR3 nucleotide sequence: TGTGCCAGCAGCGTAAGGGCAGTGGGGGATACGCAGTATTTT.